These T cell receptor beta chains were read from a single sample in a study of cytomegalovirus exposure and HLA in healthy donors. Sequenced by immunoSEQ multiplex PCR; TCRdb stores in-frame clones only, minus some. This table has about 70,000 clones, 94% appearing once. The sample was PBMCs. These receptors were obtained from a woman aged 18-35 years in good health and CMV-seropositive. CDR3s include the opening cysteine and the closing phenylalanine or tryptophan. D genes are given only for firm matches. Expanded clones are given a class, and other clones once, few, many or no size at all.

cdr3_length d_call j_call v_call clone_size cdr3_aa cdr3_nt
17 TRBD2 TRBJ2-3 TRBV2 NA CASSVVTSGESTDTQYF TGTGCCAGCAGTGTCGTCACTAGCGGGGAAAGCACAGATACGCAGTATTTT
14 NA TRBJ2-5 TRBV11-2 NA CASSLDGPGETQYF TGTGCCAGCAGCTTAGATGGGCCGGGGGAGACCCAGTACTTC
14 TRBD1 TRBJ2-7 TRBV2 NA CASIERTGAYEQYF TGTGCCAGCATTGAAAGGACAGGGGCATACGAGCAGTACTTC
15 NA TRBJ1-3 TRBV5-4 NA CASSLDRPSGNTIYF TGTGCCAGCAGCTTGGACAGGCCATCTGGAAACACCATATATTTT
16 TRBD2 TRBJ2-1 TRBV10-3 NA CAISDIAGATGDEQFF TGTGCCATCAGTGATATAGCGGGGGCCACAGGGGATGAGCAGTTCTTC
11 TRBD1 TRBJ1-1 TRBV27 NA CASSSGQGAFF TGTGCCAGCAGTTCGGGACAGGGAGCTTTCTTT
14 TRBD2 TRBJ2-5 TRBV5-1 NA CASSRETSQETQYF TGCGCCAGCTCGCGGGAGACCTCGCAAGAGACCCAGTACTTC
15 NA TRBJ1-4 TRBV5-6 NA CASSYRPATNEKLFF TGTGCCAGCAGCTACAGGCCTGCAACTAATGAAAAACTGTTTTTT
14 NA TRBJ2-5 TRBV7-9 once CASSLLGYQETQYF TGTGCCAGCAGCTTACTCGGGTATCAAGAGACCCAGTACTTC
17 TRBD1 TRBJ1-6 TRBV7-9 NA CASRGPPSSQGDSPLHF TGTGCCAGCAGGGGGCCACCCTCTTCACAGGGGGATTCACCCCTCCACTTT
16 NA TRBJ2-3 TRBV5-6 NA CASSLDLTASTDTQYF TGTGCCAGCAGCTTGGATTTAACAGCTAGCACAGATACGCAGTATTTT
14 TRBD1 TRBJ2-7 TRBV9 NA CASSAGTGTIEQYF TGTGCCAGCAGCGCCGGGACAGGGACGATCGAGCAGTACTTC
15 NA TRBJ2-1 TRBV4-2 once CASSQEKGGDNEQFF TGTGCCAGCAGCCAAGAGAAAGGGGGGGACAATGAGCAGTTCTTC
13 NA TRBJ1-2 TRBV9 NA CASSVEDSYGYTF TGTGCCAGCAGCGTAGAGGACAGCTATGGCTACACCTTC
14 TRBD1 TRBJ1-2 TRBV19 NA CASTLRQGNYGYTF TGTGCCAGTACCCTACGACAGGGGAACTATGGCTACACCTTC
15 TRBD1 TRBJ1-5 TRBV6-1 NA CASSTGTGGYQPQHF TGTGCCAGCAGTACCGGGACAGGGGGGTACCAGCCCCAGCATTTT
20 TRBD2 TRBJ2-4 TRBV23-1 once CASSRHRTSGMRLAKNIQYF TGCGCCAGCAGTCGCCATCGGACTAGCGGGATGCGCCTAGCCAAAAACATTCAGTACTTC
13 NA TRBJ2-3 TRBV19 once CATNRGRGDTQYF TGTGCCACGAACCGGGGTCGGGGGGATACGCAGTATTTT